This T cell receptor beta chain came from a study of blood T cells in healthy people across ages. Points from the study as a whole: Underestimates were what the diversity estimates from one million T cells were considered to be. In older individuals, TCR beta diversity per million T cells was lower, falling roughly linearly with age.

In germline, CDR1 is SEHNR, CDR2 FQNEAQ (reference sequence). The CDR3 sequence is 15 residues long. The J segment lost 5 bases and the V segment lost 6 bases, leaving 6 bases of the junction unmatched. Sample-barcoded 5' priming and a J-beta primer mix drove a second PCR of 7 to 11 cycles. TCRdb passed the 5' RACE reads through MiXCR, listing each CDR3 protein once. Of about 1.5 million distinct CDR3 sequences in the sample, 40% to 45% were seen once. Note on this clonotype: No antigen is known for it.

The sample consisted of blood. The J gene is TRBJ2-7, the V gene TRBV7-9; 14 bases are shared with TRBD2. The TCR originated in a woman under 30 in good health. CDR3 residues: CASRTTSGGVHEQYF. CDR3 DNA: TGTGCCAGCAGAACGACTAGCGGGGGGGTCCACGAGCAGTACTTC.